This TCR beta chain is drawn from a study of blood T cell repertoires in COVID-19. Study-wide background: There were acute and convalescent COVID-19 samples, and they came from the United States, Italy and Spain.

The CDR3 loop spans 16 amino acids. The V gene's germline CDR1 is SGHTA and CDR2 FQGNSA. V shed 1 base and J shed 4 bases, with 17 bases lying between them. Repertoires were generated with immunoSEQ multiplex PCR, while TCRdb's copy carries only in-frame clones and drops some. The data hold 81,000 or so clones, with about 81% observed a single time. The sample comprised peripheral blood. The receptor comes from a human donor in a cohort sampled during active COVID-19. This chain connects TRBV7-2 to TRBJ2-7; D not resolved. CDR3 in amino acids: CASSLVSTTNGYEQYF. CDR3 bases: TGTGCCAGCAGCTTAGTCTCCACAACCAACGGGTACGAGCAGTACTTC.